The 4 T cell receptor beta chains below come from one sample, sequenced in a study of early stage breast cancer tumors. The assay was immunoSEQ multiplex PCR, and TCRdb's table has in-frame clones only and misses some. The sample contains tens of thousands of clones, approximately 70% of which appear only once. The sample consisted of breast tumor tissue. The source of these receptors is a young adult with breast cancer.

This chain links TRBV7-2 with TRBJ1-3; D is unresolved. From germline, CDR1 is SGHTA and CDR2 FQGNSA. The CDR3 runs 14 residues. V shed 4 bases and J shed 4 bases, with 11 bases lying between them. CDR3 DNA: TGTGCCAGCAGCTCAGCCCGGTCCGGAAACACCATATATTTT. Protein sequence: CASSSARSGNTIYF.

The chain combines TRBV6-1 with TRBJ2-7; possibly TRBD2 for D (5 bases). Looked up from germline, CDR1 is MNHNS and CDR2 is SASEGT. V was trimmed by 1 base and J by 0 bases, leaving 10 bases between them. The CDR3 is 15 residues long. The CDR3 sequence: CASSEEAGSSYEQYF. The CDR3, as DNA: TGTGCCAGCAGTGAAGAGGCGGGTAGCTCCTACGAGCAGTACTTC.

This clone is deemed large. The CDR3 DNA sequence: TGTGCCAGCAGCTTGGGCGTGGGACCGGGGGCTGGCTACACCTTC. Amino acids: CASSLGVGPGAGYTF. This chain joins TRBV5-5 and TRBJ1-2; maybe TRBD1 (6 bases). Germline V lookup: CDR1 SGHKS, CDR2 YYEKEE (reference sequence). With 0 bases removed from V and 7 bases from J, the gap between germline ends came to 16 bases. This CDR3 is built from 15 residues.

V and J are TRBV5-1 and TRBJ1-3; D is unresolved. V lost 3 bases, J lost 4 bases, and 5 bases lay in between. Germline V lookup: CDR1 SGHRS, CDR2 YFSETQ. The CDR3 contains 12 residues. This chain's CDR3 is CASSSQGNTIYF. CDR3 sequence (DNA): TGCGCCAGCAGCTCGCAGGGAAACACCATATATTTT.